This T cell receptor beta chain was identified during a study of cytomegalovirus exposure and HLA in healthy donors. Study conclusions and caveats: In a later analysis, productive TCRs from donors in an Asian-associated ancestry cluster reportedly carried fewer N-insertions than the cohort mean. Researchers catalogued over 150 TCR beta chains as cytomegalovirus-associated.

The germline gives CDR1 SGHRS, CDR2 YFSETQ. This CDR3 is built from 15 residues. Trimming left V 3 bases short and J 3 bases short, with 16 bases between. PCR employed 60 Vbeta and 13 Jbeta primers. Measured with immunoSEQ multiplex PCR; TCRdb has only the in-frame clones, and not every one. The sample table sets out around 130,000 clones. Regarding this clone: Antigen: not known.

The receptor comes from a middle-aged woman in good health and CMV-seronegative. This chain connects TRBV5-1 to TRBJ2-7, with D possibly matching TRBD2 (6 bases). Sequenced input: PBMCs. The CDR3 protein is CASSSGLGGYYEQYF. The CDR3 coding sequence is TGCGCCAGCAGCTCGGGTCTCGGGGGATACTACGAGCAGTACTTC.